These T cell receptor beta chains were read from a single sample in a study of blood T cell repertoires in COVID-19. Some clones are missing from TCRdb's copy, which holds only in-frame ones; the method was immunoSEQ multiplex PCR. The table lists around 200,000 clones, approximately 90% of them singletons. Sequenced sample: peripheral blood. The receptors stem from a man older than 75 with acute or convalescent COVID-19. CDR3s leave out the opening cysteine and the closing phenylalanine or tryptophan. The D gene is left open where the match is weak.

V gene	J gene	D gene	CDR3 protein
TRBV12-5	TRBJ1-1	.	ASGLEGVRAF
TRBV5-4	TRBJ2-5	TRBD1	ASSKQGTRAPYQETQY
TRBV9	TRBJ2-1	TRBD2	ASSPGLAGGAYNEQF
TRBV28	TRBJ2-3	TRBD1	ASSPGGADTQY
TRBV20-1	TRBJ1-2	.	SGGADYGYT
TRBV5-1	TRBJ1-2	TRBD1	ASSLEQGNYGYT
TRBV28	TRBJ2-2	TRBD1	ASLDRAPNTGELF
TRBV3-1/TRBV3-2	TRBJ1-6	.	ASSLTGPGSPLH
TRBV3-1/TRBV3-2	TRBJ2-5	.	ASSPDTIASQY
TRBV6-6	TRBJ2-7	.	ASREQGTYEQY
TRBV7-2	TRBJ1-5	.	ASSSITLGTNQPQH
TRBV11-2	TRBJ2-2	.	ASSLESGLFPRRELF
TRBV11-2	TRBJ2-7	TRBD2	ASSIGLAGPYEQY
TRBV28	TRBJ1-2	TRBD1	ATLTQGQLYGYT
TRBV19	TRBJ2-1	TRBD2	ASRAVAGYNEQF
TRBV27	TRBJ2-3	TRBD2	ASSWTSEYTDTQY
TRBV7-8	TRBJ2-7	TRBD2	ASTGSSGNSYEQY
TRBV5-1	TRBJ1-1	TRBD1	ASSPLRQGGEAF
TRBV3-1/TRBV3-2	TRBJ2-3	.	ASSQAGSGTDTQY
TRBV19	TRBJ2-2	.	ASSAQNTGELF
TRBV19	TRBJ2-1	.	ASSIAGSYNEQF
TRBV19	TRBJ2-2	.	ASSIERHAGELF
TRBV28	TRBJ2-7	TRBD2	ASSFEGGYEQY
TRBV6-1	TRBJ2-4	.	ASSEAARGNIQY
TRBV29-1	TRBJ2-1	TRBD2	SYSETSGYNEQF
TRBV6-5	TRBJ2-7	TRBD2	ATREGPDEQY
TRBV12-3/TRBV12-4	TRBJ1-5	.	ASSRGEAQH
TRBV5-4	TRBJ2-4	TRBD1	ASSTGTDKNIQY
TRBV21-1	TRBJ2-3	.	ASRRELPPGLVVISTDTQY
TRBV5-5	TRBJ2-3	TRBD2	ASSLRPSGSDTQY
TRBV6-2/TRBV6-3	TRBJ2-1	.	ASSYWGGQNNEQF
TRBV24-1	TRBJ1-1	.	ATSFGGNTEAF
TRBV23-1	TRBJ2-7	TRBD1	ASSQPDDKWTGWVPREQY
TRBV6-5	TRBJ1-2	TRBD1	ASRGQGGYGYT
TRBV5-1	TRBJ1-1	.	ASSFGQMNTEAF
TRBV10-3	TRBJ1-1	TRBD1	AINRDSNTEAF
TRBV30	TRBJ2-1	TRBD2	AYRLAGGMF
TRBV6-5	TRBJ1-6	TRBD1	ASSYSRDRVRTPLH
TRBV10-3	TRBJ2-5	TRBD2	AISDQNWGGRQETQY